The sequence of this TCR beta chain was determined in a study of blood T cell repertoires in COVID-19. V gave up 10 bases and J gave up 0 bases; unmatched junction bases: 6. The CDR3 is 14 amino acids. CDR1 is LNHDA and CDR2 is SQIVND in the germline V gene (reference sequence). Original processing notes: Researchers report that nucleated cell counts were estimated from reference gene primer amplification. The method was immunoSEQ multiplex PCR; TCRdb's version includes in-frame clones alone and lacks a portion of them. V and J calls and clone size are as listed in that table; D and trimming were resolved from the DNA. The sample has approximately 110,000 clones, roughly 80% seen once.

The chain recombines TRBV19 with TRBJ1-5; TRBD1 matches 7 bases. The clonotype originates from a man between 65 and 79 years old with active or convalescent COVID-19. The specimen was peripheral blood. CDR3 nucleotide sequence: TGTGCCACTCGGACAGGACATAGCAATCAGCCCCAGCATTTT. It is translated as CATRTGHSNQPQHF. The full variable domain, completed using reference TRBV19 and TRBJ1-5, is DGGITQSPKYLFRKEGQNVTLSCEQNLNHDAMYWYRQDPGQGLRLIYYSQIVNDFQKGDIAEGYSVSREKKESFPLTVTSAQKNPTAFYLCATRTGHSNQPQHFGDGTRLSIL.